The clone carrying this TCR beta chain has only a few counts. Its antigen is currently unknown. These data originate in a study of early T cells in non-severe SARS-CoV-2 infection. Study information: Bulk RNA isolated from unsorted whole blood underwent sequencing; chains were not paired. The study, taken as a whole, reports: A preference for anti-spike CD8 responses marked VDJdb matching, which missed private and CD4 specificities.

The CDR3 is 15 amino acids. Germline CDR1 SGHKS, CDR2 YYEKEE (reference sequence). V shed 0 bases and J shed 0 bases, with 10 bases lying between them. Each single cDNA molecule received a unique molecular identifier. TCRdb used MiXCR to reprocess the 5' RACE reads, holding one entry per CDR3 protein. Among more than 65,000 distinct CDR3 sequences listed, roughly 13% were seen once. The origin of this receptor is an adult who was a healthcare worker with PCR-confirmed SARS-CoV-2 infection or an uninfected control (not recorded which). Source material: whole blood. The chain couples TRBV5-5 to TRBJ2-7; a weak D match, TRBD2 (5 bases). The CDR3 loop is CASSLAGLPSYEQYF. As DNA, the CDR3 is TGTGCCAGCAGCTTGGCCGGACTCCCCTCCTACGAGCAGTACTTC. Filled out from reference TRBV5-5 and TRBJ2-7, the complete variable domain reads DAGVTQSPTHLIKTRGQQVTLRCSPISGHKSVSWYQQVLGQGPQFIFQYYEKEERGRGNFPDRFSARQFPNYSSELNVNALLLGDSALYLCASSLAGLPSYEQYFGPGTRLTVT.